This T cell receptor beta chain stems from a study of glioma-infiltrating T cells after dendritic cell vaccination. Sequencing used immunoSEQ multiplex PCR; TCRdb keeps in-frame clones, though not all of them. The sample lists some 30,000 clones; approximately 91% were seen once. This TCR derives from a human donor with glioblastoma. The sequencing here drew on blood, taken before dendritic cell vaccination.

DNA of the CDR3: TGTGCCAGCAGGAGAAATACAGGCGACTCTGGAAACACCATATATTTT. This translates into CASRRNTGDSGNTIYF. The chain links TRBV6-6 to TRBJ1-3, with D perhaps TRBD1 (5 bases). The CDR3 covers 16 residues. The germline V and J ends were trimmed by 6 bases and 0 bases, with 15 bases remaining between them. CDR1 is MNHNY and CDR2 is SVGAGI in the germline V gene (reference sequence).